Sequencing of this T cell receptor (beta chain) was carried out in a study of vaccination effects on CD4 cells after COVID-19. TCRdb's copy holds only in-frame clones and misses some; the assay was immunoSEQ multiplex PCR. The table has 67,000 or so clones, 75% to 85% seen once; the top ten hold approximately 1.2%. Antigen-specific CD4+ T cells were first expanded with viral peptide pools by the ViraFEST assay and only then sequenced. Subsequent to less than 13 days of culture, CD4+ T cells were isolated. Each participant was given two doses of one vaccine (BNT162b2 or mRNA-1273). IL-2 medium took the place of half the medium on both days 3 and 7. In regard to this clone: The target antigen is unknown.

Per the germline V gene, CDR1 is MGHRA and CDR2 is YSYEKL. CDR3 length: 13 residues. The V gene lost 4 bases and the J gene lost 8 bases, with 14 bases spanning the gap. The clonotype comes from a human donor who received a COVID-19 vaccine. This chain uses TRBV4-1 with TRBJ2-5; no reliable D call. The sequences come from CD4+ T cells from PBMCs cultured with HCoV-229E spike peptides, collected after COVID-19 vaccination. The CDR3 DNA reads TGCGCCAGCAGCCCCCCAGACGGCAGCACCCAGTACTTC. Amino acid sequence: CASSPPDGSTQYF.